These T cell receptor beta chains were read from a single sample in a study of T cells in Graves' hyperthyroidism and ophthalmopathy. From the multiplex PCR reads, TCRdb called clonotypes with MiXCR, one entry per CDR3 protein. This table holds around 450,000 distinct CDR3 sequences, 15% to 17% found once. The sample was blood. The receptors were gathered from a woman aged 18-29 years with Graves' hyperthyroidism. Both conserved end residues are part of each CDR3. A D gene is named only where the DNA matches it firmly. Clone size is given for some rows only: seen once, a few or many times, or a class if the clone is expanded.

abundance	d_gene	v_gene	len	j_gene	CDR3aa	CDR3nt
many	NA	TRBV2	15	TRBJ2-7	CASSFLRTATYEQYF	TGTGCCAGCAGTTTCTTAAGGACAGCCACCTACGAGCAGTACTTC
few	NA	TRBV9	15	TRBJ2-1	CASSVDGTPYNEPFF	TGTGCCAGCAGCGTAGATGGAACGCCCTACAATGAGCCGTTCTTC
many	TRBD1	TRBV18	16	TRBJ1-2	CASSPPNGQGDYGYTF	TGTGCCAGCTCACCGCCAAACGGACAGGGAGACTATGGCTACACCTTC
NA	TRBD1	TRBV11-2	14	TRBJ2-3	CASSLEVRGDTQYF	TGTGCCAGCAGCTTAGAGGTCAGGGGGGATACGCAGTATTTT
few	TRBD2	TRBV5-6	17	TRBJ2-3	CASSLVLAGVATDTQYF	TGTGCCAGCAGCTTGGTCCTAGCGGGGGTTGCGACAGATACGCAGTATTTT
many	TRBD2	TRBV28	19	TRBJ2-3	CASSLSGGTLFTSTDTQYF	TGTGCCAGCAGTTTATCGGGAGGGACACTATTCACTAGCACAGATACGCAGTATTTT
many	TRBD2	TRBV7-2	15	TRBJ2-7	CASSFRGGAPYEQYF	TGTGCCAGCAGCTTCCGCGGGGGGGCCCCCTACGAGCAGTACTTC
few	NA	TRBV28	18	TRBJ2-2	CASTATGRPAANTGELFF	TGTGCCAGCACCGCGACAGGAAGGCCGGCCGCGAACACCGGGGAGCTGTTTTTT
many	NA	TRBV3-1	17	TRBJ2-3	CASSQVEVSSDTDTQYF	TGTGCCAGCAGCCAAGTGGAGGTGTCTAGCGATACAGATACGCAGTATTTT
NA	NA	TRBV29-1	13	TRBJ2-7	CSAGPQNLYEQYF	TGCAGCGCTGGGCCTCAAAACTTATACGAGCAGTACTTC
NA	TRBD2	TRBV2	14	TRBJ2-2	CASSIAGDLGELFF	TGTGCCAGCTCGATAGCGGGAGATCTCGGGGAGCTGTTTTTT
many	TRBD1	TRBV2	15	TRBJ1-2	CASSGQGAQKDGYTF	TGTGCCAGCAGTGGACAGGGGGCGCAAAAAGATGGCTACACCTTC
many	NA	TRBV4-1	13	TRBJ2-5	CASSQGPMETQYF	TGCGCCAGCAGCCAAGGACCAATGGAGACCCAGTACTTC
many	NA	TRBV27	15	TRBJ1-5	CASSPRGGSPSAQHF	TGTGCCAGCAGCCCGAGGGGGGGCTCTCCGTCGGCCCAGCATTTT
many	NA	TRBV12-3/TRBV12-4	12	TRBJ1-4	CASSFGGEKLFF	TGTGCCAGCAGCTTCGGCGGTGAAAAACTGTTTTTT
many	NA	TRBV7-3	13	TRBJ2-5	CASSVRDQKTQYF	TGTGCCAGCAGCGTCCGGGACCAGAAGACCCAGTACTTC
NA	NA	TRBV4-1	13	TRBJ1-5	CASSQGGRQPQHF	TGCGCCAGCAGCCAGGGCGGGCGTCAGCCCCAGCATTTT
many	NA	TRBV2	14	TRBJ1-4	CASTRLGTNEKLFF	TGTGCCAGCACCAGACTGGGGACTAATGAAAAACTGTTTTTT
many	NA	TRBV2	17	TRBJ2-3	CASSDRRKRVGADTQYF	TGTGCCAGCAGTGACCGCCGGAAGAGGGTAGGGGCAGATACGCAGTATTTT
NA	TRBD2	TRBV6-1	18	TRBJ2-2	CASSPGLAGGQITGELFF	TGTGCCAGCAGTCCGGGACTAGCGGGGGGGCAAATCACCGGGGAGCTGTTTTTT
many	TRBD1	TRBV7-3	13	TRBJ2-3	CASGQGGTDTQYF	TGTGCCTCGGGGCAGGGGGGCACAGATACGCAGTATTTT
NA	NA	TRBV19	13	TRBJ1-2	CASSVHFDYGYTF	TGTGCCAGTAGTGTTCACTTCGACTATGGCTACACCTTC
many	NA	TRBV11-1	12	TRBJ1-2	CASSEYRDGYTF	TGTGCCAGCAGCGAGTATAGGGACGGCTACACCTTC
many	NA	TRBV20-1	14	TRBJ2-2	CSARRAANTGELFF	TGCAGTGCTAGGAGGGCAGCGAACACCGGGGAGCTGTTTTTT
many	NA	TRBV7-2	15	TRBJ2-1	CASSLGYSSYNEQFF	TGTGCCAGCAGCTTAGGGTACAGCTCCTACAATGAGCAGTTCTTC
many	TRBD1	TRBV6-1	16	TRBJ1-5	CASVGGDRGFYQPQHF	TGTGCCAGCGTTGGAGGGGACAGGGGATTCTATCAGCCCCAGCATTTT
NA	NA	TRBV6-1	18	TRBJ2-1	CASSPRGAGRADYNEQFF	TGTGCCAGCAGTCCCCGGGGGGCGGGGCGGGCCGACTACAATGAGCAGTTCTTC
many	NA	TRBV6-5	14	TRBJ1-1	CASSYGPGATEAFF	TGTGCCAGCAGTTACGGTCCGGGGGCGACTGAAGCTTTCTTT
many	NA	TRBV12-3/TRBV12-4	13	TRBJ2-1	CASSFRVPNEQFF	TGTGCCAGCAGTTTCAGGGTGCCCAATGAGCAGTTCTTC
many	TRBD2	TRBV20-1	15	TRBJ2-3	CSARVAGRATDTQYF	TGCAGTGCTAGAGTAGCGGGACGTGCCACAGATACGCAGTATTTT
many	TRBD2	TRBV7-2	15	TRBJ2-7	CASSGGTSGSYEQYF	TGTGCCAGCAGCGGAGGCACTAGCGGCTCCTACGAGCAGTACTTC
NA	TRBD1	TRBV11-2	16	TRBJ2-2	CASSPDGTGSPGELFF	TGTGCCAGCAGCCCGGATGGGACAGGGAGTCCCGGGGAGCTGTTTTTT
many	TRBD1	TRBV30	13	TRBJ1-2	CAWNLGTGPGYTF	TGTGCCTGGAATCTGGGGACAGGGCCTGGCTACACCTTC
NA	TRBD1	TRBV20-1	13	TRBJ1-1	CSVKGQGNTEVFF	TGCAGTGTCAAGGGACAGGGGAATACTGAAGTTTTCTTT
few	TRBD1	TRBV27	13	TRBJ1-4	CASATGEIGKLFF	TGTGCCAGCGCGACAGGGGAAATAGGAAAACTGTTTTTT
many	NA	TRBV6-1	14	TRBJ1-5	CASSSDGSNQPQHF	TGTGCCAGCAGTTCCGACGGGAGCAATCAGCCCCAGCATTTT
once	TRBD2	TRBV2	15	TRBJ2-7	CASSEGAGGLYEQYF	TGTGCCAGCAGTGAAGGAGCGGGGGGGCTGTACGAGCAGTACTTC
few	NA	TRBV4-2	14	TRBJ1-2	CASSVEWANYGYTF	TGTGCCAGCAGCGTTGAGTGGGCTAACTATGGCTACACCTTC
many	NA	TRBV6-5	14	TRBJ2-7	CASSYAQPSYEQYF	TGTGCCAGCAGTTACGCCCAGCCCTCCTACGAGCAGTACTTC
many	TRBD2	TRBV3-1	16	TRBJ2-1	CASSESSGSSYNEQFF	TGTGCCAGCAGCGAGAGTAGCGGGAGCTCCTACAATGAGCAGTTCTTC
many	NA	TRBV5-1	14	TRBJ2-4	CASSLGGVQNIQYF	TGCGCCAGCAGCTTAGGAGGGGTTCAGAACATTCAGTACTTC
many	NA	TRBV6-4	13	TRBJ1-1	CASSDSTGTEAFF	TGTGCCAGCAGTGACTCGACTGGAACTGAAGCTTTCTTT
many	TRBD2	TRBV7-2	16	TRBJ2-2	CASSLTTSVDTGELFF	TGTGCCAGCAGCCTAACGACTAGCGTGGACACCGGGGAGCTGTTTTTT
many	NA	TRBV12-3/TRBV12-4	15	TRBJ2-1	CASSRIQGARNEQFF	TGTGCCAGCAGTCGGATACAGGGAGCCAGGAATGAGCAGTTCTTC
many	TRBD1	TRBV20-1	12	TRBJ1-5	CSAGRTGQPQHF	TGCAGTGCTGGCCGGACAGGTCAGCCCCAGCATTTT
many	NA	TRBV5-5	14	TRBJ2-5	CASSFPGVQETQYF	TGTGCCAGCAGCTTCCCAGGGGTTCAAGAGACCCAGTACTTC
many	NA	TRBV24-1	18	TRBJ1-5	CATKSPVPRDYGNQPQHF	TGTGCCACCAAAAGCCCCGTGCCTCGAGACTACGGAAATCAGCCCCAGCATTTT
many	NA	TRBV20-1	14	TRBJ1-5	CSARDQATGEPQHF	TGCAGTGCTAGAGATCAGGCCACCGGGGAGCCCCAGCATTTT
NA	NA	TRBV12-3/TRBV12-4	15	TRBJ1-2	CASSLLTGTATGYTF	TGTGCCAGCAGTTTATTAACCGGGACGGCGACGGGCTACACCTTC
NA	TRBD2	TRBV2	15	TRBJ2-5	CASIRQRGGRETQYF	TGTGCCAGCATTCGTCAAAGGGGAGGGAGGGAGACCCAGTACTTC
many	TRBD2	TRBV6-1	13	TRBJ2-3	CASTTSLTDTQYF	TGTGCCAGCACGACTAGCCTCACAGATACGCAGTATTTT